The sequence of this T cell receptor (beta chain) was determined in a study of CD8 T cells in Susac syndrome. Random hexamers were used to reverse transcribe an amount of about 0.45 to 1 ug RNA. The authors amplified TCR beta CDR3 across 54 Vbeta and 13 Jbeta using immunoSEQ multiplex PCR. In TCRdb, the immunoSEQ multiplex PCR reads were re-called with MiXCR into one record per CDR3 protein. Of around 180,000 distinct CDR3 sequences in the sample, approximately 96% were seen once. CDR1 SNHLY and CDR2 FYNNEI come from the germline V gene. V was pared by 3 bases and J by 0 bases, with 14 bases between. This CDR3 has 16 residues.

This clonotype was obtained from a human donor with multiple sclerosis. The sequenced sample was CD8+ T cells from PBMCs. This chain connects TRBV2 to TRBJ1-1; D remains unclear. CDR3 DNA: TGTGCCAGCAGTGAGCGGTCATCGTATATGAACACTGAAGCTTTCTTT. Residues: CASSERSSYMNTEAFF.